A single sample is the source of the 29 T cell receptor beta chains below, sequenced in a study of blood T cell repertoires in COVID-19. Libraries were prepared by immunoSEQ multiplex PCR; TCRdb keeps only in-frame clonotypes and omits some of them. The data hold 50,000 to 60,000 clones, with over 75% observed a single time. The sample comprised peripheral blood. These receptors all stem from a human donor in a cohort sampled during active COVID-19.

The J gene is TRBJ1-6, the V gene TRBV5-4; no definite D call. Trimming took 2 bases from V and 4 from J, leaving 10 bases between them. In germline, CDR1 is SGHNT, CDR2 YYREEE (reference sequence). The CDR3 length is 15 residues. CDR3 residues: CASSLFQVYNSPLHF. As DNA, the CDR3 is TGTGCCAGCAGCTTATTTCAGGTGTATAATTCACCCCTCCACTTT.

This chain links TRBV7-9 with TRBJ1-4; D possibly corresponds to TRBD1 (6 bases). Trimming cost V 5 bases and J 0 bases, with 13 bases left between them. Germline CDR1 and CDR2: SEHNR and FQNEAQ (reference sequence). This CDR3 has 16 residues. The CDR3 DNA reads as TGTGCCAGCAGCATCCGGGACACCGCAACTAATGAAAAACTGTTTTTT. This translates into CASSIRDTATNEKLFF.

The J gene is TRBJ2-7, the V gene TRBV29-1; D is uncertain. Trimming stripped 1 base from V and 9 bases from J, with 10 bases between. From germline, CDR1 is SQVTM and CDR2 ANQGSEA. The CDR3 extends over 11 amino acids. CDR3 protein: CSVEVSRVQYF. The CDR3 DNA reads as TGCAGCGTTGAAGTCTCCCGGGTGCAGTACTTC.

This clone was observed a few times. J is TRBJ2-7 and V is TRBV6-1; 8 bases agree with TRBD2. The CDR3 runs to 15 residues. Losses at the gene ends were 1 base for V and 6 bases for J; bases not matched to a gene: 8. Germline CDR1 and CDR2: MNHNS and SASEGT. The CDR3 bases are TGTGCCAGCAGTGAAGTTAGCGGGATCCTTGGCGAGCAGTACTTC. This sequence encodes CASSEVSGILGEQYF.

J is TRBJ2-7 and V is TRBV25-1, with D perhaps TRBD2 (5 bases). Germline V lookup: CDR1 MGHDK, CDR2 SYGVNS. V lost 6 bases and J 4 bases, leaving 16 bases between the germline ends. The CDR3 extends over 14 amino acids. CDR3 DNA sequence: TGTGCCAGCAGGGGCTCGGGTACGGGATACGAGCAGTACTTC. It translates to CASRGSGTGYEQYF.

The V and J genes are TRBV25-1 and TRBJ2-7; 8 bases are a match to TRBD1. This CDR3 region has 15 residues. Trimming cost V 5 bases and J 3 bases; bases outside gene matches: 9. The germline CDR1 and CDR2 sequences are MGHDK and SYGVNS. This CDR3 reads CASSPQTGAGYEQYF. The CDR3 DNA reads TGTGCCAGCAGTCCCCAGACAGGGGCGGGCTACGAGCAGTACTTC.

V usage is TRBV28 and J usage is TRBJ1-2, with D hard to call. V was trimmed by 2 bases and J by 2 bases, leaving 9 bases between them. The CDR3 extends over 14 amino acids. From germline, CDR1 is MDHEN and CDR2 SYDVKM. The CDR3 nucleotides are TGTGCCAGCAGTTTACTGTCCGGGAACTATGGCTACACCTTC. Protein product: CASSLLSGNYGYTF.

The V and J genes are TRBV19 and TRBJ1-6; a possible D gene is TRBD1 (5 bases). V lost 4 bases to trimming and J lost 7 bases, with 14 bases between them. The CDR3 contains 15 residues. From germline, CDR1 is LNHDA and CDR2 SQIVND (reference sequence). This CDR3 is CASSTTGLGNSPLHF. As DNA, the CDR3 is TGTGCCAGTAGTACGACGGGACTCGGGAATTCACCCCTCCACTTT.

The chain employs TRBV6-6 and TRBJ2-6; D may be TRBD2 (5 bases). The CDR3 consists of 18 residues. Germline-derived CDR1 and CDR2 are MNHNY and SVGAGI (reference sequence). The V end was cut by 5 bases, the J end by 0 bases, with 17 bases between. The CDR3 spells CASSPPRRAASGANVLTF. The CDR3, as DNA: TGTGCCAGCAGTCCCCCCCGGCGGGCGGCCTCTGGGGCCAACGTCCTGACTTTC.

The genes are TRBV14 and TRBJ1-6; tentative D call: TRBD1 (5 bases). The V and J ends lost 3 bases and 6 bases respectively, with 9 bases between them. CDR1 is SGHDN, CDR2 FVKESK, per germline. There are 14 residues in the CDR3. CDR3 sequence (DNA): TGTGCCAGCAGCCAGTCCGGGGGTAATTCACCCCTCCACTTT. Its protein is CASSQSGGNSPLHF.

The CDR3 DNA follows: TGTGCCAGCAGCTTGGATATGGCTAGCGGGTACAATGAGCAGTTCTTC. It yields the protein CASSLDMASGYNEQFF. The V gene is TRBV5-6, the J gene TRBJ2-1; 8 bases match TRBD2. The CDR3 totals 16 residues. V shed 0 bases and J 4 bases; nucleotides not matched to a gene: 6. The V gene's germline CDR1 is SGHDT and CDR2 YYEEEE.

The gene calls are TRBV28 and TRBJ1-2; D might be TRBD1 (5 bases). V lost 2 bases and J 0 bases, leaving 7 bases between the germline ends. This CDR3 comprises 14 residues. CDR1 is MDHEN and CDR2 is SYDVKM in the germline V gene. CDR3 protein: CASSLRGTNYGYTF. The CDR3 DNA is TGTGCCAGCAGTTTAAGGGGAACTAACTATGGCTACACCTTC.

The chain joins TRBV11-2 to TRBJ1-4; D unresolved. The CDR3 consists of 16 residues. Germline-derived CDR1 and CDR2 are SGHAT and FQNNGV. The V gene lost 2 bases and the J gene lost 0 bases, with 10 bases spanning the gap. CDR3 nucleotides: TGTGCCAGCAGCTTAAGAGCGGATGCAACTAATGAAAAACTGTTTTTT. Translation: CASSLRADATNEKLFF.

V is TRBV20-1 and J is TRBJ2-1, with 9 bases fitting TRBD2. Germline V CDR1 and CDR2: DFQATT, SNEGSKA (reference sequence). The CDR3 is made up of 15 amino acids. V shed 5 bases and J 4 bases; nucleotides not matched to a gene: 9. CDR3 bases: TGCAGTGCTGGTGGGGGCGGGAGGGTTTACAATGAGCAGTTCTTC. Encoded protein: CSAGGGGRVYNEQFF.

The V and J genes are TRBV24-1 and TRBJ2-5; TRBD1 matches 9 bases. The ends lost 4 bases at V and 5 bases at J; junction bases unmatched: 13. CDR1 and CDR2 (germline): KGHDR, SFDVKD. The CDR3 spans 17 residues. CDR3 in DNA: TGTGCCACCAGTGAACCTCCCGGACAGGGGCTCGGGGAGACCCAGTACTTC. As protein: CATSEPPGQGLGETQYF.

The genes are TRBV4-3 and TRBJ2-2; a possible D gene is TRBD2 (7 bases). Germline CDR1 reads LGHNA; CDR2 reads YSLEER. CDR3 length: 16 amino acids. Deletions cut 1 base from V and 2 bases from J, with 11 bases between. CDR3: CASSQGGGPNTGELFF. The CDR3, as DNA: TGCGCCAGCAGCCAAGGGGGGGGCCCTAACACCGGGGAGCTGTTTTTT.

The chain recombines TRBV27 with TRBJ2-5, with 7 positions matching TRBD1. The CDR3 is 13 residues long. V shed 3 bases and J 2 bases; nucleotides not matched to a gene: 0. From germline, CDR1 is MNHEY and CDR2 SMNVEV (reference sequence). Here the CDR3 reads CASSFRGQETQYF. The CDR3 DNA is TGTGCCAGCAGTTTCAGGGGGCAAGAGACCCAGTACTTC.

The J gene is TRBJ2-3, the V gene TRBV28; D gene unclear. The CDR3 has 12 residues. Germline V gives CDR1 MDHEN, CDR2 SYDVKM. V shed 3 bases and J shed 5 bases, with 6 bases lying between them. The chain's CDR3 is CASSLRLDTQYF. The DNA of the CDR3 is TGTGCCAGCAGTTTGAGGCTAGATACGCAGTATTTT.

This rearrangement joins TRBV11-3 to TRBJ2-7; 9 bases are a match to TRBD1. The CDR3 extends over 14 amino acids. V was pared by 5 bases and J by 5 bases, with 7 bases of the junction left unmatched. Looked up from germline, CDR1 is SGHNT and CDR2 is YENEEA. The CDR3 is CASSNRDRDHEQYF. CDR3 DNA sequence: TGTGCCAGCAGCAACCGGGACAGGGACCACGAGCAGTACTTC.

The J gene is TRBJ1-1, the V gene TRBV7-9; D not resolved. Per the germline V gene, CDR1 is SEHNR and CDR2 is FQNEAQ (reference sequence). This CDR3 spans 14 amino acids. V was shortened by 0 bases and J by 3 bases, with 8 bases between the two germline ends. The DNA for the CDR3 is TGTGCCAGCAGCTTAGCTCCCCTCTACACTGAAGCTTTCTTT. Protein sequence: CASSLAPLYTEAFF.

This CDR3 reads CASSPRTLETQYF. DNA for the CDR3: TGCGCCAGCAGCCCACGGACTTTGGAGACCCAGTACTTC. V and J are TRBV5-1 and TRBJ2-5; TRBD2 might be the D (5 bases). V was clipped by 4 bases and J by 5 bases, with 12 bases between them. The CDR3 consists of 13 residues. Germline CDR1 SGHRS, CDR2 YFSETQ.

There are a few counts of this clone. This rearrangement joins TRBV7-2 to TRBJ2-4; D is unclear. Germline V gene lookup returns CDR1 SGHTA and CDR2 FQGNSA. CDR3 size: 14 residues. V was pared by 3 bases and J by 0 bases, with 6 bases between. CDR3 sequence (DNA): TGTGCCAGCAGCTTTGTCGGAGCCAAAAACATTCAGTACTTC. Its translation: CASSFVGAKNIQYF. Using reference TRBV7-2 and TRBJ2-4 for the parts outside the CDR3, the full variable domain is GAGVSQSPSNKVTEKGKDVELRCDPISGHTALYWYRQSLGQGLEFLIYFQGNSAPDKSGLPSDRFSAERTGGSVSTLTIQRTQQEDSAVYLCASSFVGAKNIQYFGAGTRLSVL.

The chain uses TRBV13 and TRBJ2-1, with 11 bases aligning to TRBD1. J was trimmed by 1 base and V by 6 bases; bases with no gene match: 14. Germline CDR1 reads PRHDT; CDR2 reads FYEKMQ (reference sequence). The CDR3 runs to 19 residues. The CDR3: CASSRRDRGEGWSYNEQFF. CDR3 nucleotide sequence: TGTGCCAGCAGTCGTCGGGACAGGGGGGAAGGGTGGTCCTACAATGAGCAGTTCTTC.

V gene TRBV29-1 combines with J gene TRBJ2-1, with TRBD1 matching 12 bases. Germline V CDR1 and CDR2: SQVTM, ANQGSEA. This CDR3 comprises 15 residues. Trimming removed 7 bases from V and 7 bases from J; junction bases left unmatched: 11. CDR3 DNA: TGCAGCGCTGACTATCCGGGACAGGGGGCGAATGAGCAGTTCTTC. Translated: CSADYPGQGANEQFF.

V and J are TRBV30 and TRBJ2-5; D not certain. Trimming took off 3 bases at V and 2 bases at J, with 7 bases between the two ends. Germline CDR1 is GTSNPN and CDR2 is SVGIG (reference sequence). The length of the CDR3 is 12 residues. CDR3 nucleotides: TGTGCCTGGAGAGGCGGACAAGAGACCCAGTACTTC. Its translation: CAWRGGQETQYF.

V usage is TRBV18 and J usage is TRBJ1-1; TRBD1 might be the D (5 bases). From germline, CDR1 is KGHSH and CDR2 LQKENI. V lost 4 bases and J 3 bases, leaving 18 bases between the germline ends. This CDR3 is 16 amino acids long. This CDR3 reads CASSLFSQDVDTEAFF. The CDR3 bases are TGTGCCAGCTCACTCTTCTCACAGGATGTGGACACTGAAGCTTTCTTT.

This clone was seen only a few times. The V call is TRBV4-3, the J call TRBJ2-7; D perhaps matches TRBD2 (6 bases). The length of the CDR3 is 16 residues. Germline-derived CDR1 and CDR2 are LGHNA and YSLEER. V shed 0 bases and J shed 6 bases, with 18 bases lying between them. CDR3 sequence reads: CASSQDPRGGAREQYF. As DNA, the CDR3 is TGCGCCAGCAGCCAAGATCCGCGCGGAGGGGCGCGCGAGCAGTACTTC.

V and J are TRBV7-2 and TRBJ2-2; D possibly corresponds to TRBD1 (7 bases). The V gene lost 5 bases and the J gene lost 2 bases, with 15 bases spanning the gap. Germline CDR1 is SGHTA and CDR2 is FQGNSA. The CDR3 has 16 amino acids. CDR3 DNA: TGTGCCAGCAGCGTTCGACAGGGACTTAACACCGGGGAGCTGTTTTTT. Translated, it gives CASSVRQGLNTGELFF.

The V call is TRBV5-8, the J call TRBJ1-1; no definite D call. Trimming cost V 0 bases and J 1 base, with 4 bases left between them. CDR1 SGHTS and CDR2 YDEGEE come from the germline V gene. This CDR3 has 13 residues. As DNA, the CDR3 is TGTGCCAGCAGCTTGGACACGAACACTGAAGCTTTCTTT. As protein: CASSLDTNTEAFF.